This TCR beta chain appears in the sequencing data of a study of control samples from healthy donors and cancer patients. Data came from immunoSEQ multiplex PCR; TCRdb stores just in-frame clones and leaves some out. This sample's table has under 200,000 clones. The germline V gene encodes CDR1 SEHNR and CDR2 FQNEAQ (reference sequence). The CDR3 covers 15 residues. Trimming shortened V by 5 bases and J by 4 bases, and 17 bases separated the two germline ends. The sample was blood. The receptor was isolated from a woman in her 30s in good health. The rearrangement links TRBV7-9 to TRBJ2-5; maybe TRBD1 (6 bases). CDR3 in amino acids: CASSTRVGARETQYF. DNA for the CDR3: TGTGCCAGCAGCACCCGGGTGGGGGCCAGAGAGACCCAGTACTTC.